What follows are 25 T cell receptor beta chains derived from one specimen sequenced in a study of neurological immune-mediated disorders. TCRdb reprocessed the 5' RACE reads via MiXCR and lists one record per CDR3 protein. The sample lists some 60,000 distinct CDR3 sequences; under 4.5% were seen once. Source material: PBMCs. The source of these receptors is a woman in her twenties or thirties with multiple sclerosis.

At least ten counts were recorded for this clonotype. CDR3 loop: CAARPGGGGNTIYF. The CDR3 DNA sequence: TGTGCCGCCAGACCAGGGGGCGGTGGAAACACCATATATTTT. This chain links TRBV10-3 with TRBJ1-3, with 8 bases identical to TRBD1. The germline V gene has CDR1 ENHRY and CDR2 SYGVKD. J was trimmed by 3 bases and V by 11 bases; bases with no gene match: 9. This CDR3 has 14 amino acids.

The chain links TRBV18 to TRBJ1-1; TRBD1 is a possible D gene (5 bases). Deletions cut 5 bases from V and 2 bases from J, with 12 bases between. The germline V gene has CDR1 KGHSH and CDR2 LQKENI. The CDR3 loop spans 14 amino acids. The CDR3, as DNA: TGTGCCAGCTCATCGGGACGTGGCAACACTGAAGCTTTCTTT. Translation: CASSSGRGNTEAFF.

This clonotype has ten or more counts. The CDR3 sequence: CASRPPTTGAPYEQYF. CDR3 nucleotides: TGTGCCAGCAGGCCCCCTACAACAGGGGCACCTTACGAGCAGTACTTC. The chain employs TRBV28 and TRBJ2-7; TRBD1 agrees at 7 bases. This CDR3 is 16 amino acids long. V lost 6 bases, J lost 4 bases, and 15 bases stayed unmatched. Germline V CDR1 and CDR2: MDHEN, SYDVKM.

This clonotype was counted many times. This chain uses TRBV10-2 with TRBJ2-1, with TRBD2 matching over 7 bases. Germline V gene lookup returns CDR1 WSHSY and CDR2 SAAADI. The CDR3 loop spans 17 amino acids. V shed 3 bases, J shed 3 bases, and the junction held 11 bases outside the gene matches. For the CDR3, the DNA is TGCGCCAGCAGTGACGGGGGGAGCGGGGACCTCTACAATGAGCAGTTCTTC. Its translation: CASSDGGSGDLYNEQFF.

At least ten counts were recorded for this clonotype. The V call is TRBV3-1, the J call TRBJ2-7; 7 positions agree with TRBD1. CDR1 is LGHDT, CDR2 YNNKEL, per germline (reference sequence). V was clipped by 3 bases and J by 3 bases; unmatched bases: 8. The CDR3 covers 15 residues. The CDR3 region has the DNA TGTGCCAGCAGCCAGAGGGGGCAGGGGAACTACGAGCAGTACTTC. Protein sequence: CASSQRGQGNYEQYF.

This clonotype has ten or more counts. The chain couples TRBV3-1 to TRBJ2-1; 8 bases line up with TRBD1. The CDR3 covers 14 residues. Losses at the gene ends were 1 base for V and 9 bases for J; bases not matched to a gene: 5. The germline CDR1 and CDR2 sequences are LGHDT and YNNKEL (reference sequence). The CDR3 DNA reads TGTGCCAGCAGCCAAGTGCAGGGGGCAGGTGAGCAGTTCTTC. It yields the protein CASSQVQGAGEQFF.

This clonotype was seen ten or more times. The V gene is TRBV10-2, the J gene TRBJ2-5, with TRBD2 matching 11 bases. V lost 8 bases and J lost 5; bases outside the gene matches: 7. In germline, CDR1 is WSHSY, CDR2 SAAADI. The CDR3 sequence is 14 residues long. The CDR3 DNA is TGCGCCAGCGAGGGTAGCGGGGGGGGTGAGACCCAGTACTTC. As protein: CASEGSGGGETQYF.

There are many counts of this clonotype. The rearrangement joins TRBV9 to TRBJ2-6, with D possibly matching TRBD1 (5 bases). This CDR3 is built from 15 residues. With 0 bases removed from V and 6 bases from J, the gap between germline ends came to 10 bases. CDR1 is SGDLS, CDR2 YYNGEE, per germline. The CDR3 here is CASSVGGGAANVLTF. CDR3 nucleotides: TGTGCCAGCAGCGTAGGGGGCGGTGCGGCCAACGTCCTGACTTTC.

This clonotype was recorded many times. This chain joins TRBV20-1 and TRBJ2-1; a weak D match, TRBD1 (6 bases). Trimming shortened V by 6 bases and J by 7 bases, and 13 bases separated the two germline ends. The CDR3 runs 12 residues. Per germline, CDR1 DFQATT and CDR2 SNEGSKA (reference sequence). The CDR3 sequence: CSANQGKNEQFF. The DNA of the CDR3 is TGCAGTGCAAACCAGGGGAAAAATGAGCAGTTCTTC.

At least ten counts were recorded for this clonotype. The chain has TRBV4-1 and TRBJ1-1; D gene ambiguous. Per the germline V gene, CDR1 is MGHRA and CDR2 is YSYEKL. The V and J ends lost 1 base and 5 bases respectively, with 14 bases between them. The CDR3 covers 15 residues. Written as DNA, the CDR3 is TGCGCCAGCAGCCAAGCCACCCTAAGAGGAACTGAAGCTTTCTTT. It is translated as CASSQATLRGTEAFF.

This clonotype came up many times. The chain couples TRBV29-1 to TRBJ1-1; a possible D gene is TRBD1 (5 bases). CDR3 size: 14 residues. The germline V gene has CDR1 SQVTM and CDR2 ANQGSEA. V lost 4 bases to trimming and J lost 1 base, with 13 bases between them. The CDR3 loop is CSVGKAGKNTEAFF. DNA for the CDR3: TGCAGCGTTGGAAAAGCAGGGAAGAACACTGAAGCTTTCTTT.

This clonotype was seen ten or more times. The V and J genes are TRBV5-1 and TRBJ2-6, with D uncertain. In germline, CDR1 is SGHRS, CDR2 YFSETQ. V lost 4 bases and J lost 2, with 7 bases in between. The CDR3 covers 14 residues. The CDR3, as DNA: TGCGCCAGCAGCCTTGATCCTGGGGCCAACGTCCTGACTTTC. This sequence encodes CASSLDPGANVLTF.

For this clonotype: Just one base apart from a much larger clone, this may be a read error. V gene TRBV7-8 combines with J gene TRBJ1-5; possible D gene TRBD1, 5 bases. V dropped 5 bases and J dropped 7 bases, with 21 bases sitting between them. The CDR3 loop spans 16 amino acids. Germline V CDR1 and CDR2: SGHVS, FQNEAQ. CDR3 loop: CASSSRQLLSHQPQHF. The CDR3 DNA reads TGTGCCAGCAGCAGCAGACAGCTCTTGTCTCACCAGCCCCAGCATTTT. The variable domain in full, completed from reference TRBV7-8 and TRBJ1-5, reads GAGVSQSPRYKVAKRGQDVALRCDPISGHVSLFWYQQALGQGPEFLTYFQNEAQLDKSGLPSDRFFAERPEGSVSTLKIQRTQQEDSAVYLCASSSRQLLSHQPQHFGDGTRLSIL.

This clonotype was counted at least ten times. V usage is TRBV20-1 and J usage is TRBJ1-1, with 12 bases fitting TRBD1. After removal of 3 bases from V and 0 bases from J, the junction contained 11 bases not matched to a gene. This CDR3 comprises 18 residues. Germline-derived CDR1 and CDR2 are DFQATT and SNEGSKA (reference sequence). CDR3 DNA: TGCAGTGCTAGCCCTTCCGGGGACAGGGGGCTTATGAACACTGAAGCTTTCTTT. Translating gives CSASPSGDRGLMNTEAFF.

In its sample, this clonotype was seen many times. The chain links TRBV5-1 to TRBJ2-1, with D uncertain. The CDR3 runs 12 residues. Trimming stripped 2 bases from V and 9 bases from J, with 9 bases between. CDR1 is SGHRS, CDR2 YFSETQ, per germline. Here the CDR3 reads CASSFEWGEQFF. DNA of the CDR3: TGCGCCAGCAGCTTCGAATGGGGTGAGCAGTTCTTC.

This clonotype was recorded at least ten times. This sequence joins TRBV20-1 and TRBJ1-2; unclear D gene. The V and J ends lost 4 bases and 5 bases respectively, with 14 bases between them. The CDR3 loop spans 13 amino acids. Per germline, CDR1 DFQATT and CDR2 SNEGSKA (reference sequence). For the CDR3, the DNA is TGCAGTGCTAACCCATTGAACGGGTATGGCTACACCTTC. The encoded protein is CSANPLNGYGYTF.

This clonotype was detected many times. The V call is TRBV5-1, the J call TRBJ2-2; TRBD1 is a possible D gene (6 bases). The CDR3 has 15 amino acids. Trimming removed 0 bases at V and 4 bases at J, with 10 bases between. In germline, CDR1 is SGHRS, CDR2 YFSETQ. The CDR3, as DNA: TGCGCCAGCAGCTTGGTCAGGGGAAGCACCGGGGAGCTGTTTTTT. Its protein is CASSLVRGSTGELFF.

In this sample, this clonotype turned up many times. The chain couples TRBV20-1 to TRBJ2-5; weak D call: TRBD1 (7 bases). This CDR3 comprises 13 residues. V was cut by 5 bases and J by 4 bases, with 14 bases left in between. CDR1 is DFQATT, CDR2 SNEGSKA, per germline (reference sequence). The CDR3 nucleotides are TGCAGTGCTCAAGGGCAGGGGGGAGAGACCCAGTACTTC. Protein sequence: CSAQGQGGETQYF.

This clonotype came up many times. This chain connects TRBV6-6 to TRBJ2-3, with TRBD2 matching 10 bases. The junction had 6 bases not matched to a gene; V was cut back by 2 bases and J by 4 bases. Germline CDR1 reads MNHNY; CDR2 reads SVGAGI (reference sequence). The CDR3 length is 16 residues. The CDR3 sequence: CASSYPTSGLPDTQYF. The DNA for the CDR3 is TGTGCCAGCAGTTACCCGACTAGCGGGCTTCCAGATACGCAGTATTTT.

This clonotype came up many times. The chain joins TRBV6-5 to TRBJ1-1, with D tentatively TRBD1 (5 bases). This CDR3 comprises 14 residues. Germline-derived CDR1 and CDR2 are MNHEY and SVGAGI. V gave up 4 bases and J gave up 3 bases, with 12 bases separating them. Here the CDR3 reads CASSSSLGHTEAFF. The CDR3 DNA follows: TGTGCCAGCAGTTCTTCCTTGGGACACACTGAAGCTTTCTTT.

This clonotype was observed many times. The chain links TRBV28 to TRBJ2-7, with D perhaps being TRBD1 or TRBD2 (6 bases each). This CDR3 has 15 residues. V shed 6 bases and J shed 0 bases, with 15 bases lying between them. Germline lookup yields CDR1 MDHEN and CDR2 SYDVKM. The CDR3 here is CASRGRTDSSYEQYF. DNA for the CDR3: TGTGCCAGCAGAGGGAGGACAGATAGCTCCTACGAGCAGTACTTC.

Ten or more counts support this clonotype. The V call is TRBV4-1, the J call TRBJ1-1; D is undetermined. V lost 5 bases, J lost 1 base, and 11 bases lay in between. This CDR3 spans 14 amino acids. Per the germline V gene, CDR1 is MGHRA and CDR2 is YSYEKL. The CDR3 bases are TGCGCCAGCAGCGGGCCTCTACGGAACACTGAAGCTTTCTTT. Amino acids: CASSGPLRNTEAFF.

At least ten counts were recorded for this clonotype. The chain is built from TRBV5-1 and TRBJ2-1, with 7 bases that match TRBD1. The CDR3 has 17 residues. With 4 bases clipped from V and 1 base from J, the junction kept 11 bases outside the gene matches. Germline V gives CDR1 SGHRS, CDR2 YFSETQ. The CDR3 protein is CASSLSPPGQSYNEQFF. For the CDR3, the DNA is TGCGCCAGCAGCCTGAGCCCACCGGGACAGTCCTACAATGAGCAGTTCTTC.

Concerning this clonotype itself: A much bigger clone sits one base away, suggesting this may be a read error. This chain connects TRBV12-3 or TRBV12-4 to TRBJ2-1; TRBD1 might be the D (5 bases). CDR3 length: 14 residues. Deletions cut 6 bases from V and 5 bases from J, with 14 bases between. CDR3 bases: TGTGCCAGCAGCCAGGGAAAGGGTAACAATGAGCAGTTCTTC. Translated, it gives CASSQGKGNNEQFF.

The table lists this clonotype with many counts. Germline is not matched at one junction end, which may reflect a read error. The V and J genes are TRBV3-1 and TRBJ1-6; D is possibly TRBD1 (6 bases). Germline lookup yields CDR1 LGHDT and CDR2 YNNKEL (reference sequence). The CDR3 has 16 residues. CDR3 protein: CASSQGGRGNGSPLNF. CDR3 nucleotide sequence: TGTGCCAGCAGCCAAGGCGGCAGGGGTAATGGTTCACCCCTCAACTTT.